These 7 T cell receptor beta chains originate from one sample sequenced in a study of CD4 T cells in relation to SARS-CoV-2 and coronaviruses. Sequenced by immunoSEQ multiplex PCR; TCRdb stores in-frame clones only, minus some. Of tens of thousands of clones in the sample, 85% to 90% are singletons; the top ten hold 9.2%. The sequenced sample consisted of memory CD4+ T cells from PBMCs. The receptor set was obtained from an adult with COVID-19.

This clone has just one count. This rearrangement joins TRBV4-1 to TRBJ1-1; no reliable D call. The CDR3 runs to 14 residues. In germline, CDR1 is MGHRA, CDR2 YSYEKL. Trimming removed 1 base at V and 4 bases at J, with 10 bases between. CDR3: CASSQVAIVTEAFF. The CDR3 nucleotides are TGCGCCAGCAGCCAAGTGGCAATTGTCACTGAAGCTTTCTTT.

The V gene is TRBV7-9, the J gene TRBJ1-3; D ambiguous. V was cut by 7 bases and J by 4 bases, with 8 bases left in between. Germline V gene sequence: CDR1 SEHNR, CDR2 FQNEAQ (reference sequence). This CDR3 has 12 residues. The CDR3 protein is CASTSAGNTIYF. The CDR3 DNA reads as TGTGCCAGCACCTCCGCCGGAAACACCATATATTTT.

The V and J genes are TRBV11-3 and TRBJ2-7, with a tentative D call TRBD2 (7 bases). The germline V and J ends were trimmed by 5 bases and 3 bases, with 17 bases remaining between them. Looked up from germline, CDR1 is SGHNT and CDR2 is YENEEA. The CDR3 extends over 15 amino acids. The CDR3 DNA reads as TGTGCCAGCAGCCCGAGGGGGGGGGCTCACTACGAGCAGTACTTC. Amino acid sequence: CASSPRGGAHYEQYF. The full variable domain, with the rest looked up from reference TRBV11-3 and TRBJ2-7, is EAGVVQSPRYKIIEKKQPVAFWCNPISGHNTLYWYLQNLGQGPELLIRYENEEAVDDSQLPKDRFSAERLKGVDSTLKIQPAELGDSAVYLCASSPRGGAHYEQYFGPGTRLTVT.

The CDR3: CASSYSGQSYNEQFF. In nucleotides, the CDR3 is TGTGCCAGCAGTTACTCGGGACAGAGCTACAATGAGCAGTTCTTC. This chain joins TRBV6-5 and TRBJ2-1; 7 bases fit TRBD1. Germline V CDR1 and CDR2: MNHEY, SVGAGI. The CDR3 extends over 15 amino acids. Trimming took 0 bases from V and 3 from J; bases not matched to a gene: 2.

Here the CDR3 reads CASSQRGVNIQYF. CDR3 coding DNA: TGTGCCAGCAGCCAAAGGGGAGTGAACATTCAGTACTTC. This rearrangement joins TRBV3-1 (or the pseudogene TRBV3-2) to TRBJ2-4; the D call may be TRBD1 or TRBD2 (5 bases each). The CDR3 is made up of 13 amino acids. V lost 2 bases and J 7 bases, leaving 9 bases between the germline ends. Per germline, CDR1 LGHDT and CDR2 YNNKEL (reference sequence).

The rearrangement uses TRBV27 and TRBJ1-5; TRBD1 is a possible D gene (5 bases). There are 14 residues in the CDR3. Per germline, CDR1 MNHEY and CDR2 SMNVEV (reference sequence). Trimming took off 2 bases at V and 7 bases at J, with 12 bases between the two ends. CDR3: CASSLRGPGQPQHF. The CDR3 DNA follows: TGTGCCAGCAGTTTAAGGGGCCCAGGGCAGCCCCAGCATTTT.

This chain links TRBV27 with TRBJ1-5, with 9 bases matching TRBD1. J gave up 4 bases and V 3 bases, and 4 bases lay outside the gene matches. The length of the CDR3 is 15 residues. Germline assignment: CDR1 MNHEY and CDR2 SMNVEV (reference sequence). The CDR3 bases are TGTGCCAGCAGTTTCTCGACAGGGGGGAATCAGCCCCAGCATTTT. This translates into CASSFSTGGNQPQHF.